Listed below are T cell receptor beta chains from one sample, sequenced in a study of blood T cells in healthy people across ages. TCRdb fed the 5' RACE reads into MiXCR, producing one record per CDR3 protein. The data hold 1.5 million to 2 million distinct CDR3 sequences, with roughly 52% observed a single time. Sequenced sample: blood. Receptors were obtained from a woman aged 40 to 50 in good health. Both conserved end residues are part of each CDR3. Each record gives: V gene, D gene, J gene, clone size, CDR3 DNA, CDR3 protein. The D gene is left open where the match is weak. The size of a clone is reported for some rows only, either as once, few or many, or as a class for expanded clones.

V: TRBV29-1
D: TRBD2
J: TRBJ2-1
size: -
DNA: TGCAGCGTGGACCTGACCGGGGGGGGGTACAATGAGCAGTTCTTC
CDR3: CSVDLTGGGYNEQFF

V: TRBV2
D: -
J: TRBJ1-5
size: once
DNA: TGTGCCAGCAGGATAGGACGCGGTTACGTCCCCCAGCATTTT
CDR3: CASRIGRGYVPQHF

V: TRBV16
D: -
J: TRBJ1-2
size: -
DNA: TGTGCCAGCAGCAGTATTACCGGGACTCCCTATGGCTACACCTTC
CDR3: CASSSITGTPYGYTF

V: TRBV4-2
D: -
J: TRBJ2-7
size: -
DNA: TGTGCCAGCAGCCAAGTCGCCCCCCCCTATGAGGCCTCATCCTACGAGCAGTACTTC
CDR3: CASSQVAPPYEASSYEQYF

V: TRBV7-2
D: TRBD2
J: TRBJ2-5
size: -
DNA: TGTGCCAGCAGCTTAGTCCCTAGCGGGGGGAGGGAGACCCAGTACTTC
CDR3: CASSLVPSGGRETQYF

V: TRBV4-3
D: -
J: TRBJ1-2
size: once
DNA: TGCGCCAGCAGCCAAGATCCCTGGACGGGCTACACCTTC
CDR3: CASSQDPWTGYTF

V: TRBV20-1
D: TRBD1
J: TRBJ2-7
size: -
DNA: TGCAGTGCTAGATCCGGACAGGGGGCTTCCTACGAGCAGTACTTC
CDR3: CSARSGQGASYEQYF

V: TRBV3-1
D: -
J: TRBJ2-2
size: -
DNA: TGTGCCAGCAGCCCGGCCCCCCAGGGTACGATGACCGGGGAGCTGTTTTTT
CDR3: CASSPAPQGTMTGELFF

V: TRBV7-9
D: -
J: TRBJ2-1
size: -
DNA: TGTGCCAGCAGCTTAGCGTTGCCGGGGAACAATGAGCAGTTCTTC
CDR3: CASSLALPGNNEQFF

V: TRBV4-2
D: -
J: TRBJ2-3
size: -
DNA: TGTGCCAGCAGCCAAGTGGCGAAGGATGCAGATACGCAGTATTTT
CDR3: CASSQVAKDADTQYF

V: TRBV4-2
D: -
J: TRBJ2-3
size: -
DNA: TGTGCCAGCAGCCACGGAGGGGGCGATGCAGATACGCAGTATTTT
CDR3: CASSHGGGDADTQYF

V: TRBV7-2
D: -
J: TRBJ1-2
size: few
DNA: TGTGCCAGCAGCTTAAAGGGGGAATGGATAGGCTACACCTTC
CDR3: CASSLKGEWIGYTF

V: TRBV11-2
D: TRBD1
J: TRBJ2-7
size: -
DNA: TGTGCCAGCACCATTACCGAGGCCGGGACAGAGTACGAGCAGTACTTC
CDR3: CASTITEAGTEYEQYF

V: TRBV25-1
D: -
J: TRBJ1-2
size: -
DNA: TGTGCCAGCAGTGAAACCCCAGGGCCTACTAACTATGGCTACACCTTC
CDR3: CASSETPGPTNYGYTF

V: TRBV20-1
D: -
J: TRBJ2-1
size: -
DNA: TGCAGTGCTAGAGATCGGTGGGGGATCTTTTATGGGCAGTTCTTC
CDR3: CSARDRWGIFYGQFF

V: TRBV7-8
D: -
J: TRBJ2-7
size: -
DNA: TGTGCCAGCAGCTTAGCGGTTAGCTCCTACGAGCAGTACTTC
CDR3: CASSLAVSSYEQYF

V: TRBV7-2
D: -
J: TRBJ2-7
size: -
DNA: TGTGCCAGCAGCAGAAGAGGGGCAGTGAGCTCCTGCGAGCAGTACTTC
CDR3: CASSRRGAVSSCEQYF

V: TRBV10-3
D: -
J: TRBJ2-6
size: few
DNA: TGTGCCATCAGTGAGCTAGGGACTGGGGCCAACGTCCTGACTTTC
CDR3: CAISELGTGANVLTF

V: TRBV5-1
D: -
J: TRBJ1-2
size: -
DNA: TGCGCCAGCAGCTTGGTGGGTGCAAGCTACACCTTC
CDR3: CASSLVGASYTF

V: TRBV4-2
D: TRBD2
J: TRBJ2-1
size: -
DNA: TGTGCCAGCAGCCAAGATTCGGGGGGTATTATTTCCAATGAGCAGTTCTTC
CDR3: CASSQDSGGIISNEQFF

V: TRBV7-2
D: TRBD1
J: TRBJ1-5
size: -
DNA: TGTGCCAGCAGCAGGGGACAGATCAATCAGCCCCAGCATTTT
CDR3: CASSRGQINQPQHF

V: TRBV15
D: -
J: TRBJ1-1
size: -
DNA: TGTGCCACCGGGGCCAGCTTGAACACTGAAGCTTTCTTT
CDR3: CATGASLNTEAFF

V: TRBV7-2
D: -
J: TRBJ2-5
size: few
DNA: TGTGCCAGCAGCTTAGCGCTACAGGGAGGGCTGCAAGAGACCCAGTACTTC
CDR3: CASSLALQGGLQETQYF

V: TRBV5-1
D: TRBD2
J: TRBJ2-3
size: few
DNA: TGCGCCAGCAGCCGCCGGGAAGTCCCTCGGCGGGGGGGCACAGATACGCAGTATTTT
CDR3: CASSRREVPRRGGTDTQYF

V: TRBV20-1
D: -
J: TRBJ2-7
size: -
DNA: TGCAGTGCTGGTGGGGGGCGGGGGATATCCTACGAGCAGTACTTC
CDR3: CSAGGGRGISYEQYF

V: TRBV5-6
D: -
J: TRBJ2-5
size: -
DNA: TGTGCCAGCAGCTTTATTAGTGTTGAAGAGACCCAGTACTTC
CDR3: CASSFISVEETQYF

V: TRBV4-1
D: TRBD2
J: TRBJ2-3
size: -
DNA: TGCGCCAGCAGCCAAGGACGCAGCGGGGCTAGCACAGATACGCAGTATTTT
CDR3: CASSQGRSGASTDTQYF

V: TRBV6-2/TRBV6-3
D: -
J: TRBJ1-5
size: once
DNA: TGTGCCAGCAGTTTCCGCTCCGATGGGGGACAAAACAATCAGCCCCAGCATTTT
CDR3: CASSFRSDGGQNNQPQHF

V: TRBV20-1
D: -
J: TRBJ2-7
size: few
DNA: TGCAGTGCTAGAGACACGGTGCTCCACCAGCAGTACTTC
CDR3: CSARDTVLHQQYF

V: TRBV11-3
D: -
J: TRBJ2-1
size: -
DNA: TGTGCCAGCAGCTTAGGGAGCAATCCGGGCTCCTACAATGAGCAGTTCTTC
CDR3: CASSLGSNPGSYNEQFF

V: TRBV27
D: TRBD1
J: TRBJ2-3
size: few
DNA: TGTGCCAGCAGTTTTAGTTTGGGACAGGCAACAGATACGCAGTATTTT
CDR3: CASSFSLGQATDTQYF

V: TRBV6-6
D: TRBD1
J: TRBJ1-2
size: few
DNA: TGTGCCAGCAGGTCCGGGACAGGGGGTACCACCTTC
CDR3: CASRSGTGGTTF

V: TRBV28
D: -
J: TRBJ2-1
size: -
DNA: TGTGCCAGCAGATACTTTGGTGAGCAGTTCTTC
CDR3: CASRYFGEQFF

V: TRBV6-5
D: -
J: TRBJ1-2
size: once
DNA: TGTGCCAGCAACATAAGACGTGGCGAAGGTGGCTACACCTTC
CDR3: CASNIRRGEGGYTF

V: TRBV28
D: TRBD1
J: TRBJ1-6
size: -
DNA: TGTGCCAGCAGTCCGGAACAGGGGATGAATTCACCCCTCCACTTT
CDR3: CASSPEQGMNSPLHF

V: TRBV6-2/TRBV6-3
D: -
J: TRBJ2-1
size: few
DNA: TGTGCCAGCAGTCGCTCCCGGGCCAGCATGCCCCAGTTCTTC
CDR3: CASSRSRASMPQFF

V: TRBV13
D: -
J: TRBJ2-7
size: few
DNA: TGTGCCAGCTCCGTCGGGCGGGGTTCCTACGAGCAGTACTTC
CDR3: CASSVGRGSYEQYF

V: TRBV12-3/TRBV12-4
D: TRBD1
J: TRBJ2-7
size: few
DNA: TGTGCCAGCAGTTTAGAACTAACCGGGACAGGGACCTCCGAGCAGTACTTC
CDR3: CASSLELTGTGTSEQYF

V: TRBV7-9
D: TRBD1
J: TRBJ1-2
size: -
DNA: TGTGCCAGCAGTCACAATGAGGGACAGGGGATCTATGGCTACACCTTC
CDR3: CASSHNEGQGIYGYTF

V: TRBV7-9
D: TRBD1
J: TRBJ2-1
size: few
DNA: TGTGCCAGCAGCTCCATAGGACAGGGGTTTAATGAGCAGTTCTTC
CDR3: CASSSIGQGFNEQFF

V: TRBV6-5
D: TRBD2
J: TRBJ2-7
size: -
DNA: TGTGCCAGCAGAACCCTGGTGAGCGGGGGGGCCAACGAGCAGTACTTC
CDR3: CASRTLVSGGANEQYF

V: TRBV10-3
D: TRBD2
J: TRBJ2-1
size: -
DNA: TGTGCCATCAGTTTCGGGACTAGCGGGGTCGATGAGCAGTTCTTC
CDR3: CAISFGTSGVDEQFF

V: TRBV14
D: -
J: TRBJ2-5
size: -
DNA: TGTGCCAGCAGCCCCCACTCTAGCTTGGGGGAGACCCAGTACTTC
CDR3: CASSPHSSLGETQYF

V: TRBV20-1
D: -
J: TRBJ2-6
size: -
DNA: TGCAATGCTAGAGATTTGATAGGGACTGGGGCCAACGTCCTGACTTTC
CDR3: CNARDLIGTGANVLTF

V: TRBV6-2/TRBV6-3
D: -
J: TRBJ1-2
size: -
DNA: TGTGCCAGCAGTTACTCGGGCACCTGGGATGGCTACACCTTC
CDR3: CASSYSGTWDGYTF